The entry below describes one TCR beta chain. The CDR3 is made up of 16 amino acids. Germline V gene sequence: CDR1 LNHDA, CDR2 SQIVND (reference sequence). Trimming took off 5 bases at V and 4 bases at J, with 17 bases between the two ends. This sample is drawn from a study of blood T cell repertoires in COVID-19. Authors' methods: Amplifying reference gene primers gave estimates of nucleated cell counts. The assay was immunoSEQ multiplex PCR, and TCRdb's table has in-frame clones only and misses some. The V and J calls and clone size were taken over from that table, and D and trimming were inferred from the DNA. The table records around 170,000 clones, about four fifths of them present only once.

This sequence joins TRBV19 and TRBJ2-2, with a weak D call TRBD1 (5 bases). This sequence originates from a woman aged 80 or over with acute or convalescent COVID-19. The sample comprised peripheral blood. The CDR3 loop is CASSPRATWVTGELFF. CDR3 nucleotide sequence: TGTGCCAGTAGTCCCAGGGCGACCTGGGTCACCGGGGAGCTGTTTTTT. The full variable domain, with the rest looked up from reference TRBV19 and TRBJ2-2, is DGGITQSPKYLFRKEGQNVTLSCEQNLNHDAMYWYRQDPGQGLRLIYYSQIVNDFQKGDIAEGYSVSREKKESFPLTVTSAQKNPTAFYLCASSPRATWVTGELFFGEGSRLTVL.